The rows below give T cell receptor beta chains drawn from one sample of a study of blood T cell repertoires in COVID-19. Generated by immunoSEQ multiplex PCR, the TCRdb table keeps only in-frame clones and is missing some. The sample has tens of thousands of clones; 70% to 80% are singletons. Material: peripheral blood. All receptors derive from a human donor in a cohort sampled during active COVID-19. The CDR3 runs from the conserved cysteine through the conserved F or W. Each record gives: clone size, V gene, D gene, J gene, CDR3 DNA, CDR3 protein. A D gene is named only where the DNA matches it firmly. Size is stated for part of the rows, as once, few or many counts, or as a class when the clone is expanded.

-,TRBV7-2,-,TRBJ2-5,TGTGCCAGCAGTTCTACTCTAGGGCGGGGAGAGACCCAGTACTTC,CASSSTLGRGETQYF
-,TRBV6-5,-,TRBJ2-1,TGTGCCAGCACGACTCCGCAGTCGAGTGAGCAGTTCTTC,CASTTPQSSEQFF
-,TRBV10-2,-,TRBJ1-1,TGCGCCAGCTCGAACAGGGCGAACACTGAAGCTTTCTTT,CASSNRANTEAFF
-,TRBV19,-,TRBJ2-7,TGTGCCAGTAGTGCGATCCGGGACACCCTCTACGAGCAGTACTTC,CASSAIRDTLYEQYF
-,TRBV28,TRBD1,TRBJ1-2,TGTGCCAGCAGCTCCACTCAAAGGGGGCTTAACTATGGCTACACCTTC,CASSSTQRGLNYGYTF
-,TRBV3-1/TRBV3-2,-,TRBJ1-2,TGTGCCAGCAGCCACGGACTCCTAGGATATGGCTACACCTTC,CASSHGLLGYGYTF
-,TRBV7-9,-,TRBJ1-1,TGTGCCAGCAGCCTGAAAGGGGGAAACACTGAAGCTTTCTTT,CASSLKGGNTEAFF
-,TRBV28,TRBD1,TRBJ2-5,TGTGCCAGCACCCCCCCGGGCAGGGGGCTTGAGACCCAGTACTTC,CASTPPGRGLETQYF
-,TRBV14,TRBD1,TRBJ1-4,TGTGCCAGCAGCCATAAACGGACAGGTCCGAGTGAAAAACTGTTTTTT,CASSHKRTGPSEKLFF
-,TRBV28,-,TRBJ1-1,TGTGCCAGCAGTTTAAGGAGCCCGCAAGCTTTCTTT,CASSLRSPQAFF
-,TRBV14,TRBD2,TRBJ2-1,TGTGCCAGCAGCCTTGGGACTAGCGGGAGGAGGAGTGAGCAGTTCTTC,CASSLGTSGRRSEQFF
-,TRBV19,-,TRBJ1-2,TGTGCCAGTAGCCCTGTGGGTGACAGAAGGAATGGCTACACCTTC,CASSPVGDRRNGYTF
-,TRBV27,TRBD2,TRBJ2-1,TGTGCCAGCACTGGGACTAGCGGGAGAAATGAGCAGTTCTTC,CASTGTSGRNEQFF
-,TRBV28,TRBD2,TRBJ2-5,TGTGCCAGCAGTTTAGCGGGAGGGCCCTCAGAGACCCAGTACTTC,CASSLAGGPSETQYF
once,TRBV7-6,TRBD1,TRBJ2-7,TGTGCCAGCAGCACCAGACAGGGGTCGAACGAGCAGTACTTC,CASSTRQGSNEQYF
once,TRBV7-8,-,TRBJ2-1,TGTGCCAGCAGCTTAGTCGGCCTTGGGGCGGATGAGCAGTTCTTC,CASSLVGLGADEQFF
-,TRBV5-1,-,TRBJ2-3,TGCGCCAGCAGCTTGGGCCCGGGGGAGGTCGCGGGGTATTTT,CASSLGPGEVAGYF
-,TRBV6-2/TRBV6-3,TRBD2,TRBJ2-5,TGTGCCAGCAGTTACTCGACTAGCGGGATACGGGAGACCCAGTACTTC,CASSYSTSGIRETQYF
-,TRBV6-5,TRBD2,TRBJ2-5,TGTGCCAGCAGCCCCTTGCTAGCGGGGGAAGAGACCCAGTACTTC,CASSPLLAGEETQYF
-,TRBV5-1,TRBD2,TRBJ2-3,TGCGCCAGCGGGGGAGGGACGGGGACAGATACGCAGTATTTT,CASGGGTGTDTQYF
-,TRBV28,-,TRBJ1-2,TGTGCCAGCACCCGATTGCGGGCTAACTATGGCTACACCTTC,CASTRLRANYGYTF
-,TRBV12-3/TRBV12-4,TRBD1,TRBJ1-2,TGTGCCAGCACAACTGGGGGGGACAGGCGCTACACCTTC,CASTTGGDRRYTF
-,TRBV3-1/TRBV3-2,-,TRBJ1-2,TGTGCCAGCAGCCCTAGGGGGAGTAGCTATGGCTACACCTTC,CASSPRGSSYGYTF
once,TRBV5-1,TRBD1,TRBJ1-2,TGCGCCAGCAGCTTTACACCGGGACAGGATAACTATGGCTACACCTTC,CASSFTPGQDNYGYTF
-,TRBV7-8,-,TRBJ2-5,TGTGCCAGCAGCTTCTCAGGGGAAGAGACCCAGTACTTC,CASSFSGEETQYF
-,TRBV12-3/TRBV12-4,-,TRBJ2-1,TGTGCCAGCAGTTTCCCCAACAATGAGCAGTTCTTC,CASSFPNNEQFF
-,TRBV5-4,TRBD1,TRBJ1-1,TGTGCCAGCAGCGTACCATCCCAGGGGGCACGGAACACTGAAGCTTTCTTT,CASSVPSQGARNTEAFF
few,TRBV6-5,TRBD1,TRBJ1-2,TGTGCCAGCAGTTTCACAGGGGACCCCGTCTATGGCTACACCTTC,CASSFTGDPVYGYTF
-,TRBV15,-,TRBJ1-1,TGTGCCACCCAGCAGGATTGGTCCACTGAAGCTTTCTTT,CATQQDWSTEAFF
-,TRBV13,-,TRBJ1-1,TGTGCCAGCAGCTTAGCAACGGGGAACACTGAAGCTTTCTTT,CASSLATGNTEAFF
-,TRBV11-2,-,TRBJ1-1,TGTGCCAGCAGCTTCTCGGAGGGGAACACTGAAGCTTTCTTT,CASSFSEGNTEAFF
-,TRBV7-9,-,TRBJ1-4,TGTGCCAGCAGCTTAGGGGCAGGGAATAATGAAAAACTGTTTTTT,CASSLGAGNNEKLFF
-,TRBV29-1,-,TRBJ1-1,TGCAGCGTTGGCGTGGAGACTGAAGCTTTCTTT,CSVGVETEAFF
-,TRBV29-1,-,TRBJ2-1,TGCAGCGTTAGGGACTGGAAGAAGTATGAGCAGTTCTTC,CSVRDWKKYEQFF
few,TRBV11-3,TRBD2,TRBJ2-1,TGTGCCAGCAGCTTAGGGACTAGCGGTTACAATGAGCAGTTCTTC,CASSLGTSGYNEQFF
-,TRBV18,-,TRBJ1-1,TGTGCCAGCTCACCACGATCAGGGGACACTGAAGCTTTCTTT,CASSPRSGDTEAFF
-,TRBV7-2,-,TRBJ2-7,TGTGCCAGCAGCTTAGTTGAGGGCCCCTACGAGCAGTACTTC,CASSLVEGPYEQYF
-,TRBV19,TRBD1,TRBJ1-2,TGTGCCAGTAGTATAGATGGGACAGGATTAAGCTATGGCTACACCTTC,CASSIDGTGLSYGYTF
-,TRBV6-6,-,TRBJ1-3,TGTGCCAGCAGTCAGCCCACCGCTGGAAACACCATATATTTT,CASSQPTAGNTIYF
-,TRBV5-1,TRBD2,TRBJ2-1,TGCGCCAGCAGATCCCAACTAGCGGGAGGGAACAATGAGCAGTTCTTC,CASRSQLAGGNNEQFF
-,TRBV19,TRBD2,TRBJ2-4,TGTGCCAGTAGTGATAGGACTAGCGGGAGGGGGGTGGCCAAAAACATTCAGTACTTC,CASSDRTSGRGVAKNIQYF
-,TRBV7-3,TRBD1,TRBJ2-7,TGTGCCAGCAGCCCAGGGGGCCCCTCCTACGAGCAGTACTTC,CASSPGGPSYEQYF
-,TRBV24-1,TRBD2,TRBJ2-1,TGTGCCACCAGTGGCGGGGGAGCAGGACACAATGAGCAGTTCTTC,CATSGGGAGHNEQFF
-,TRBV2,-,TRBJ2-4,TGTGCCAGCAGTGAAGCGCTTCGAGGTGGATGGGACTTC,CASSEALRGGWDF
-,TRBV13,TRBD1,TRBJ2-2,TGTGCCAGCAGCCCGCCCAGGGGGCGGACCGGGGAGCTGTTTTTT,CASSPPRGRTGELFF
-,TRBV9,TRBD2,TRBJ2-5,TGTGCCAGCAGCGGGATAGTGGGACTAACCCAAGAGACCCAGTACTTC,CASSGIVGLTQETQYF
-,TRBV29-1,-,TRBJ1-5,TGCAGCGTTCTCCCAGGGTGGGGCCAGCCCCAGCATTTT,CSVLPGWGQPQHF
-,TRBV15,TRBD1,TRBJ2-7,TGTGCCACCAGCAGAGTGGGACAGGGGAGCCCCTACGAGCAGTACTTC,CATSRVGQGSPYEQYF
-,TRBV11-2,-,TRBJ1-1,TGTGCCAGCAGCAATGCCGGGACTGACTACATGAACACTGAAGCTTTCTTT,CASSNAGTDYMNTEAFF
-,TRBV28,-,TRBJ2-2,TGTGCCAGCAGTCGCCGGGGAGGCCTGAACACCGGGGAGCTGTTTTTT,CASSRRGGLNTGELFF
-,TRBV15,-,TRBJ2-3,TGTGCCACCAGCACCCGAAGACAGGGAGGAGTGAATACGCAGTATTTT,CATSTRRQGGVNTQYF
-,TRBV21-1,-,TRBJ1-4,TGTGCCAGCAGCAACGACAGCCAAGGAGCAACTAATGAAAAACTGTTTTTT,CASSNDSQGATNEKLFF
-,TRBV7-2,TRBD1,TRBJ1-5,TGTGCCAGCAGCTTATCAGGGACAGTTAATCAGCCCCAGCATTTT,CASSLSGTVNQPQHF
-,TRBV5-1,TRBD1,TRBJ2-2,TGCGCCAGCAGCTTACAGGGGTCGAACACCGGGGAGCTGTTTTTT,CASSLQGSNTGELFF
-,TRBV18,-,TRBJ2-7,TGTGCCAGCTCACCAGTGACACAGTACGAGCAGTACTTC,CASSPVTQYEQYF
-,TRBV19,TRBD2,TRBJ2-7,TGTGCCAGTAGTAAGATAGCGGGAAGTTTGAGCTACGAGCAGTACTTC,CASSKIAGSLSYEQYF
-,TRBV7-3,-,TRBJ2-1,TGTGCCAGCAGCCCCAACTGGGGGCAGGGAGAGCAGTTCTTC,CASSPNWGQGEQFF
few,TRBV2,TRBD2,TRBJ2-2,TGTGCCAGCAGTGAATTAGCGGGAGTCGGGAACACCGGGGAGCTGTTTTTT,CASSELAGVGNTGELFF
-,TRBV7-9,TRBD1,TRBJ2-2,TGTGCCAGCAGCTCCAGTCTAGGGGGCAGGGAGCTGTTTTTT,CASSSSLGGRELFF